The text below deals with one T cell receptor beta chain. CDR1 and CDR2 from the germline V gene are MNHEY and SVGAGI. This CDR3 has 12 residues. V was clipped by 6 bases and J by 7 bases, with 10 bases between them. Per the study methods: Nucleated cell number was recorded as an estimate derived from reference gene primer amplification. Sequencing was performed with immunoSEQ multiplex PCR; in TCRdb, only in-frame clones are kept and a portion is missing. Clonal size and the V and J genes are those of that table, whereas D and trimming came from the DNA. Of around 170,000 clones listed, under 85% are singletons. These data belong to a study of blood T cell repertoires in COVID-19. Study-wide background: Material from acute and convalescent COVID-19 was sourced from the United States, Italy and Spain. From T cells, B-cell-depleted T cells, or PBMCs came the material, which was cDNA or gDNA.

Seattle participants joined during active infection and were tracked over time. The sample was peripheral blood. V and J are TRBV6-5 and TRBJ2-1; weak D call: TRBD2 (5 bases). The sequence came from a woman between 65 and 79 years old with COVID-19, enrolled during active disease. DNA of the CDR3: TGTGCCAGCAGGCTAGCCGCAAATGAGCAGTTCTTC. Residues: CASRLAANEQFF.